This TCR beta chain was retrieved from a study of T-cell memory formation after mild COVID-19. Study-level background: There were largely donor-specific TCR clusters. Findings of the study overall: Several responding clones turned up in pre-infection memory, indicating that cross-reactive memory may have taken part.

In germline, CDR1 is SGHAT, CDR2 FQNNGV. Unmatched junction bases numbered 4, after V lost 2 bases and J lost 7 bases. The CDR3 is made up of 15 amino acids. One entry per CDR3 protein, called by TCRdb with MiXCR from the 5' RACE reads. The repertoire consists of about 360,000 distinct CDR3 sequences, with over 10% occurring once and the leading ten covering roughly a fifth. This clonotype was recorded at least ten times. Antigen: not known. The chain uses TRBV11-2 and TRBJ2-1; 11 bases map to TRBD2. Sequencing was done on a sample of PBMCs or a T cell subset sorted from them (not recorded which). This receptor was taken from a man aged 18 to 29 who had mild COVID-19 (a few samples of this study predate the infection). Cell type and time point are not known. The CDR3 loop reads CASSLTSGGGNEQFF. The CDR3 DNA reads TGTGCCAGCAGCTTAACTAGCGGGGGAGGAAATGAGCAGTTCTTC.